These T cell receptor beta chains were read from a single sample in a study of cytomegalovirus exposure and HLA in healthy donors. Generated by immunoSEQ multiplex PCR, the TCRdb table keeps only in-frame clones and is missing some. The sample includes approximately 110,000 clones, roughly 69% of them seen just once. The sequenced sample was PBMCs. The receptors were sampled from a man between 25 and 39 years old in good health and CMV-seropositive. Each CDR3 is given with its conserved first and last residue. Each record gives: J gene, D gene, V gene, clone size, CDR3 protein, CDR3 DNA. D genes are given only for firm matches. The size field is filled for only some rows; it gives once, few, many or a size class.

j_call: TRBJ2-6; d_call: NA; v_call: TRBV10-3; clone_size: NA; cdr3_aa: CAIGRGDGANVLTF; cdr3_nt: TGTGCCATCGGTCGCGGAGATGGGGCCAACGTCCTGACTTTC
j_call: TRBJ2-3; d_call: NA; v_call: TRBV5-1; clone_size: few; cdr3_aa: CASSRDSGAGTDTQYF; cdr3_nt: TGCGCCAGCAGCAGGGACAGTGGGGCGGGGACAGATACGCAGTATTTT
j_call: TRBJ1-5; d_call: TRBD1; v_call: TRBV5-1; clone_size: NA; cdr3_aa: CASSEQGNSNQPQHF; cdr3_nt: TGCGCCAGCAGCGAACAGGGGAATAGCAATCAGCCCCAGCATTTT
j_call: TRBJ1-6; d_call: TRBD1; v_call: TRBV7-9; clone_size: once; cdr3_aa: CASSPGTGDSPLHF; cdr3_nt: TGTGCCAGCAGCCCCGGGACAGGGGATTCACCCCTCCACTTT
j_call: TRBJ2-5; d_call: NA; v_call: TRBV19; clone_size: NA; cdr3_aa: CASSRALSSGETQYF; cdr3_nt: TGTGCCAGTAGTAGGGCCCTTAGTAGCGGAGAGACCCAGTACTTC
j_call: TRBJ2-5; d_call: NA; v_call: TRBV6-6; clone_size: NA; cdr3_aa: CAAVRGTQETQYF; cdr3_nt: TGTGCCGCCGTGAGGGGGACCCAAGAGACCCAGTACTTC
j_call: TRBJ2-7; d_call: NA; v_call: TRBV19; clone_size: NA; cdr3_aa: CASSIDPYEQYF; cdr3_nt: TGTGCCAGTAGTATAGACCCATACGAGCAGTACTTC
j_call: TRBJ1-5; d_call: NA; v_call: TRBV19; clone_size: NA; cdr3_aa: CASSINSEGSQPQHF; cdr3_nt: TGTGCCAGTAGTATTAACTCCGAAGGGAGTCAGCCCCAGCATTTT
j_call: TRBJ1-6; d_call: NA; v_call: TRBV6-5; clone_size: once; cdr3_aa: CASSTSGGSPLHF; cdr3_nt: NA
j_call: TRBJ2-7; d_call: NA; v_call: TRBV7-9; clone_size: NA; cdr3_aa: CASSPGVFEQYF; cdr3_nt: TGTGCCAGCAGCCCCGGGGTCTTCGAGCAGTACTTC
j_call: TRBJ1-2; d_call: TRBD1; v_call: TRBV5-1; clone_size: NA; cdr3_aa: CASSLEGQTYGYTF; cdr3_nt: TGCGCCAGCAGCTTGGAGGGACAGACTTATGGCTACACCTTC
j_call: TRBJ2-7; d_call: NA; v_call: TRBV29-1; clone_size: few; cdr3_aa: CSVRGTAYEQYF; cdr3_nt: TGCAGCGTCCGCGGGACAGCCTACGAGCAGTACTTC
j_call: TRBJ2-5; d_call: TRBD1; v_call: TRBV9; clone_size: NA; cdr3_aa: CASSVATGGETQYF; cdr3_nt: TGTGCCAGCAGCGTAGCGACAGGGGGAGAGACCCAGTACTTC
j_call: TRBJ2-5; d_call: TRBD1; v_call: TRBV5-1; clone_size: few; cdr3_aa: CASSGGTGNLGTQYF; cdr3_nt: TGCGCCAGCAGCGGGGGGACAGGGAACCTAGGGACCCAGTACTTC
j_call: TRBJ1-2; d_call: NA; v_call: TRBV18; clone_size: NA; cdr3_aa: CASSPRLQGNYGYTF; cdr3_nt: TGTGCCAGCTCACCACGCCTCCAGGGGAACTATGGCTACACCTTC
j_call: TRBJ2-7; d_call: NA; v_call: TRBV7-9; clone_size: NA; cdr3_aa: CASSSRDTDPYEQYF; cdr3_nt: TGTGCCAGCAGCTCCCGGGACACCGATCCCTACGAGCAGTACTTC
j_call: TRBJ2-1; d_call: NA; v_call: TRBV5-6; clone_size: few; cdr3_aa: CASSSWDWANEQFF; cdr3_nt: TGTGCCAGCAGCTCTTGGGACTGGGCCAATGAGCAGTTCTTC
j_call: TRBJ2-7; d_call: NA; v_call: TRBV29-1; clone_size: NA; cdr3_aa: CSVYGGVTTEQYF; cdr3_nt: TGCAGCGTCTACGGCGGGGTTACGACCGAGCAGTACTTC
j_call: TRBJ1-2; d_call: TRBD1; v_call: TRBV7-2; clone_size: NA; cdr3_aa: CASIVGGSYGYTF; cdr3_nt: TGTGCCAGCATAGTAGGGGGCTCCTATGGCTACACCTTC
j_call: TRBJ1-1; d_call: TRBD1; v_call: TRBV9; clone_size: few; cdr3_aa: CASSEEGQTWLPMNTEAFF; cdr3_nt: TGTGCCAGCAGCGAGGAGGGACAGACATGGTTGCCCATGAACACTGAAGCTTTCTTT
j_call: TRBJ2-7; d_call: NA; v_call: TRBV27; clone_size: few; cdr3_aa: CASSPGGLAYEQYF; cdr3_nt: TGTGCCAGCTCCCCAGGAGGTCTTGCCTACGAGCAGTACTTC
j_call: TRBJ1-1; d_call: TRBD1; v_call: TRBV6-6; clone_size: NA; cdr3_aa: CASSLSDRGTTEAFF; cdr3_nt: TGTGCCAGCAGTCTCTCGGACAGGGGTACCACTGAAGCTTTCTTT
j_call: TRBJ1-1; d_call: NA; v_call: TRBV10-3; clone_size: few; cdr3_aa: CAISDGGQRTEAFF; cdr3_nt: TGTGCCATCAGTGATGGAGGTCAGAGGACTGAAGCTTTCTTT
j_call: TRBJ2-7; d_call: NA; v_call: TRBV10-1; clone_size: NA; cdr3_aa: CFFKQKAAYEQYF; cdr3_nt: TGTTTTTTCAAGCAGAAGGCGGCATACGAGCAGTACTTC
j_call: TRBJ2-1; d_call: TRBD1; v_call: TRBV10-3; clone_size: NA; cdr3_aa: CAISERTGNEQFF; cdr3_nt: TGTGCCATCAGTGAAAGGACAGGCAATGAGCAGTTCTTC
j_call: TRBJ2-5; d_call: NA; v_call: TRBV7-9; clone_size: few; cdr3_aa: CASSTSETQYF; cdr3_nt: TGTGCCAGCAGCACTTCAGAGACCCAGTACTTC
j_call: TRBJ2-7; d_call: TRBD2; v_call: TRBV4-1; clone_size: NA; cdr3_aa: CASSQTGLANDEQYF; cdr3_nt: TGCGCCAGCAGCCAGACGGGACTAGCGAATGACGAGCAGTACTTC
j_call: TRBJ2-1; d_call: TRBD2; v_call: TRBV2; clone_size: few; cdr3_aa: CASSGTSGGANEQFF; cdr3_nt: TGTGCCAGCAGTGGGACTAGCGGGGGGGCGAATGAGCAGTTCTTC
j_call: TRBJ2-1; d_call: NA; v_call: TRBV6-5; clone_size: once; cdr3_aa: CASRSLRTSNNEQFF; cdr3_nt: TGTGCCAGCAGGAGTCTAAGGACTTCGAACAATGAGCAGTTCTTC
j_call: TRBJ2-6; d_call: NA; v_call: TRBV14; clone_size: NA; cdr3_aa: CASSQDLTGFPSGANVLTF; cdr3_nt: TGTGCCAGCAGCCAAGATCTGACAGGCTTTCCCTCTGGGGCCAACGTCCTGACTTTC
j_call: TRBJ2-6; d_call: NA; v_call: TRBV7-9; clone_size: NA; cdr3_aa: CASSLDWGHGANVLTF; cdr3_nt: TGTGCCAGCAGCTTAGATTGGGGACATGGGGCCAACGTCCTGACTTTC
j_call: TRBJ1-5; d_call: NA; v_call: TRBV7-9; clone_size: NA; cdr3_aa: CASTNSNQPQHF; cdr3_nt: TGTGCCAGTACAAATAGCAATCAGCCCCAGCATTTT
j_call: TRBJ1-2; d_call: TRBD1; v_call: TRBV19; clone_size: few; cdr3_aa: CASSFSRGPDGYTF; cdr3_nt: TGTGCCAGTAGTTTCTCCAGGGGGCCGGATGGCTACACCTTC